These T cell receptor beta chains were read from a single sample in a study of blood T cell repertoires in COVID-19. The data were produced by immunoSEQ multiplex PCR, yet TCRdb's version contains in-frame clones alone and is incomplete. The top ten hold over 15% of the sample, which has tens of thousands of clones, roughly 80% seen once. Sequenced input: peripheral blood. These receptors were taken from a woman between 55 and 75 years old with acute or convalescent COVID-19. Both conserved end residues are part of each CDR3. The order of the fields is V gene, J gene, clone size, CDR3 protein. Clone size is stated in some rows and not others, as once, few, many or a class when expanded.

>TRBV14|TRBJ1-1|.
CASSQDLWRTEAFF
>TRBV6-2/TRBV6-3|TRBJ2-5|.
CASSFRTFQETQYF
>TRBV19|TRBJ1-3|.
CASSPGRESGNTIYF
>TRBV24-1|TRBJ1-5|.
CATSDIAPGKPQHF
>TRBV18|TRBJ1-1|.
CASSQQGTSPPNEAFF
>TRBV5-4|TRBJ2-5|once
CASSLGARQGQQETQYF
>TRBV5-1|TRBJ2-5|.
CASSGGTAQETQYF
>TRBV11-2|TRBJ2-1|.
CASSLGQGANEQFF
>TRBV6-2/TRBV6-3|TRBJ2-1|.
CASSYGGGGRFF
>TRBV7-9|TRBJ1-2|few
CASSLVQGIEGYTF
>TRBV20-1|TRBJ1-2|.
CSGPTGFGYTF
>TRBV15|TRBJ2-7|.
CATSRDQASSYEQYF
>TRBV10-1|TRBJ1-5|few
CASSESQDQPQHF
>TRBV7-7|TRBJ2-5|.
CASSRTDQETQYF
>TRBV11-2|TRBJ2-5|.
CASSLIRGPSVGETQYF
>TRBV3-1/TRBV3-2|TRBJ2-5|few
CASSQTKETQYF
>TRBV14|TRBJ2-7|few
CASSLGGTGPSYEQYF
>TRBV6-5|TRBJ1-6|.
CASSYPGPNSPLHF
>TRBV30|TRBJ2-4|many
CAWSVRGGGDIQYF
>TRBV7-2|TRBJ2-5|.
CASRPGLAEETQYF
>TRBV6-5|TRBJ1-5|.
CASRISRDQPQHF
>TRBV5-1|TRBJ1-1|.
CASRSGTGQSSEAFF
>TRBV6-6|TRBJ2-7|.
CASSSLDSRVSYEQYF
>TRBV6-5|TRBJ2-3|.
CASRNSGGGADTQYF
>TRBV5-1|TRBJ1-1|.
CASSLGGTGDTEAFF
>TRBV21-1|TRBJ1-3|.
CASSKVKGRTDRASGNTIYF
>TRBV30|TRBJ2-1|.
CAWSRYNEQFF
>TRBV5-1|TRBJ1-2|.
CASSRSGGNYGYTF
>TRBV9|TRBJ2-5|.
CASTTTLGGGETQYF
>TRBV5-1|TRBJ2-7|few
CASSLEQGREQYF
>TRBV7-2|TRBJ2-2|.
CASSLAGALNTGELFF
>TRBV9|TRBJ1-1|.
CASSVGMNTEAFF
>TRBV3-1/TRBV3-2|TRBJ2-1|.
CASSPWDSGRDNEQFF
>TRBV18|TRBJ1-1|.
CASSHEDRPSTEAFF
>TRBV14|TRBJ1-2|few
CASSQNGQGAHGYTF
>TRBV28|TRBJ2-3|.
CASSEIAGLGMGTQYF
>TRBV7-6|TRBJ2-1|.
CASSWGLAGSDEQFF
>TRBV10-3|TRBJ2-3|few
CAISNGTGSGDTQYF
>TRBV20-1|TRBJ1-1|.
CSASYGRGTGGRGTEAFF
>TRBV18|TRBJ2-5|.
CASSPPRGGAGETQYF
>TRBV11-2|TRBJ2-3|.
CASSADRGVTDTQYF
>TRBV5-8|TRBJ2-5|.
CASGTSGGREETQYF
>TRBV9|TRBJ2-3|.
CASSVDRSSTDTQYF
>TRBV14|TRBJ2-3|once
CASSPSWATDTQYF
>TRBV30|TRBJ1-4|.
CAWSYGQAKTEKLFF
>TRBV20-1|TRBJ2-5|once
CSASVTSEETQYF
>TRBV5-1|TRBJ1-4|few
CASSFGQIQGEKLFF
>TRBV3-1/TRBV3-2|TRBJ1-2|few
CASSGGITYGYTF
>TRBV5-1|TRBJ2-2|.
CASSFELGQTNTGELFF